The clone carrying this TCR beta chain was seen only a few times. What it recognizes is unknown. The sample is drawn from a study of cytomegalovirus exposure and HLA in healthy donors. Notes on the study in general: The authors enumerated 180 or so TCR beta chains as linked to cytomegalovirus. Later, an analysis found that TCR clusters from the first cohort tended to co-occur in the approximately 130 validation repertoires.

Generated by immunoSEQ multiplex PCR, the TCRdb table keeps only in-frame clones and is missing some. Of about 160,000 clones in the sample, around four fifths were seen once. V lost 3 bases to trimming and J lost 1 base, with 7 bases between them. Germline CDR1 reads LGHNA; CDR2 reads YSLEER. The CDR3 sequence is 13 residues long. The sample was PBMCs. The receptor comes from a man aged 25-40 years in good health and CMV-seropositive. The V gene is TRBV4-3, the J gene TRBJ2-7; D gene uncertain. CDR3 amino acids: CASSHAESYEQYF. The CDR3 nucleotides read TGCGCCAGCAGCCATGCCGAGTCCTACGAGCAGTACTTC.